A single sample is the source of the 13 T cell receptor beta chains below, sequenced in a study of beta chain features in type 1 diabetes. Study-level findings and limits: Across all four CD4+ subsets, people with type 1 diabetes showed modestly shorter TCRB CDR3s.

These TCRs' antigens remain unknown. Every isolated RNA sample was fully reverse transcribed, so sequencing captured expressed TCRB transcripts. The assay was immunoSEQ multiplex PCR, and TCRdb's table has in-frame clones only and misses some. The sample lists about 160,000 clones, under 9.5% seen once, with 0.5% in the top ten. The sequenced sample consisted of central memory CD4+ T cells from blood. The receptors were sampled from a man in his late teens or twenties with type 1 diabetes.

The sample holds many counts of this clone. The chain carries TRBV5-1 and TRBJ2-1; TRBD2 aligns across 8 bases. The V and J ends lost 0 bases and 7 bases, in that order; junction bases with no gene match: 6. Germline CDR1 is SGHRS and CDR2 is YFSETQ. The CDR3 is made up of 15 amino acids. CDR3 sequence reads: CASSLVTGGRNEQFF. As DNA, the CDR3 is TGCGCCAGCAGCTTGGTAACGGGAGGGCGAAATGAGCAGTTCTTC.

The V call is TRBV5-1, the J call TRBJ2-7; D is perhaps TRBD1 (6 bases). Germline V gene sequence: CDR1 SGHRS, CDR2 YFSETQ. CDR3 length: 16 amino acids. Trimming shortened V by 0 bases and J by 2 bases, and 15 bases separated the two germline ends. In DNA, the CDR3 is TGCGCCAGCAGCTTGGCCGGGACACGAGAGACCTACGAGCAGTACTTC. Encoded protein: CASSLAGTRETYEQYF.

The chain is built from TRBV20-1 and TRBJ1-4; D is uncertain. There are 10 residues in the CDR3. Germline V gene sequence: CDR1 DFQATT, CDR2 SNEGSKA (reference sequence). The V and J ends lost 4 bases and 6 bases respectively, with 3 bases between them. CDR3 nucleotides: TGCAGTGCTATCGATGAAAAACTGTTTTTT. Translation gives CSAIDEKLFF.

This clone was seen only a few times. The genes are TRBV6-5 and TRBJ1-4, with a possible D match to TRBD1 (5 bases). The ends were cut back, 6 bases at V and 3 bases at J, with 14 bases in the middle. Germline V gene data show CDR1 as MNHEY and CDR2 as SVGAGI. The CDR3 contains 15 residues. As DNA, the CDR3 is TGTGCCAGCAGCAAAGACAGCGGGGCTAATGAAAAACTGTTTTTT. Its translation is CASSKDSGANEKLFF.

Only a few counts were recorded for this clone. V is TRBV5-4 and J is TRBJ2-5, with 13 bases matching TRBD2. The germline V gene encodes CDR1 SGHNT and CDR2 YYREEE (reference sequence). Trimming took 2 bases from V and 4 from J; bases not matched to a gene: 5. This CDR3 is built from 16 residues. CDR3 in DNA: TGTGCCAGCAGCTTCGGACTAGCGGGAGTATTAGAGACCCAGTACTTC. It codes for CASSFGLAGVLETQYF.

The CDR3 region is CASSPHRGRGETQYF. In nucleotides, the CDR3 is TGTGCCAGCTCACCCCACAGGGGACGAGGAGAGACCCAGTACTTC. The V gene is TRBV18, the J gene TRBJ2-5, with TRBD1 matching 7 bases. CDR3 length: 15 amino acids. J was trimmed by 4 bases and V by 3 bases; bases with no gene match: 8. Germline values: CDR1 KGHSH, CDR2 LQKENI.

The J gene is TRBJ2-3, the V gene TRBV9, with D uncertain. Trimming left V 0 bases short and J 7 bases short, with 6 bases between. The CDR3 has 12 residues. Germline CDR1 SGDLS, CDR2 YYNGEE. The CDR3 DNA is TGTGCCAGCAGCGTAGACTTAAATACGCAGTATTTT. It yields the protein CASSVDLNTQYF.

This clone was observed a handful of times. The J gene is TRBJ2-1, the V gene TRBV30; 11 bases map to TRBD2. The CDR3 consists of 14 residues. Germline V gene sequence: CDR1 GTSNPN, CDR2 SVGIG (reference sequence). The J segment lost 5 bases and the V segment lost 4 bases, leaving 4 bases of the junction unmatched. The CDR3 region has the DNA TGTGCCTGGAATAGCGGGGGGGTGAACAATGAGCAGTTCTTC. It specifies CAWNSGGVNNEQFF.

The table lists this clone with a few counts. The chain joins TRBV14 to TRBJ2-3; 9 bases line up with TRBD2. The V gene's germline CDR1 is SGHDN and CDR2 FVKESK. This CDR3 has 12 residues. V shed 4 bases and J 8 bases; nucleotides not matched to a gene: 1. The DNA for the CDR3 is TGTGCCAGCAGCCGGGGACTAGCTACGCAGTATTTT. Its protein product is CASSRGLATQYF.

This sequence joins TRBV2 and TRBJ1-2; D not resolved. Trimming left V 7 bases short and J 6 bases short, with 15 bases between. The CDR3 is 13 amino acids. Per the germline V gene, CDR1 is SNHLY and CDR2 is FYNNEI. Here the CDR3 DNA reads TGTGCCAGCATGCCCCCTAGCCGGCATGGCTACACCTTC. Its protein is CASMPPSRHGYTF.

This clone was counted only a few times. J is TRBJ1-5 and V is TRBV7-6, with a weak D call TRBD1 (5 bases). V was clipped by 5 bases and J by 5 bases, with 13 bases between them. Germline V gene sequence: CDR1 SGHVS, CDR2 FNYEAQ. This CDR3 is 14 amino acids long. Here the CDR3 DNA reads TGTGCCAGCAGCCCGCAAGGGGCTTATCAGCCCCAGCATTTT. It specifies CASSPQGAYQPQHF. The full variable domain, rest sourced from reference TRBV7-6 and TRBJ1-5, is GAGVSQSPRYKVTKRGQDVALRCDPISGHVSLYWYRQALGQGPEFLTYFNYEAQQDKSGLPNDRFSAERPEGSISTLTIQRTEQRDSAMYRCASSPQGAYQPQHFGDGTRLSIL.

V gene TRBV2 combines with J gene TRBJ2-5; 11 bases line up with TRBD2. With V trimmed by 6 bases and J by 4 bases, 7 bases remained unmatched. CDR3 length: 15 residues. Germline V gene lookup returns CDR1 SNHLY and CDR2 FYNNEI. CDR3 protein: CASRASGGRLETQYF. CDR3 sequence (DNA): TGTGCCAGCAGAGCTAGCGGGGGGCGGCTAGAGACCCAGTACTTC.

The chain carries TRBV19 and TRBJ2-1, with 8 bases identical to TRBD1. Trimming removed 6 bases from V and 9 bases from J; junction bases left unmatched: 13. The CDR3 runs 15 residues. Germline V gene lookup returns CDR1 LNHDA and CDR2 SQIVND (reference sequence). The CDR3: CASSDRGRLVIEQFF. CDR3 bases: TGTGCCAGTAGCGACAGGGGCCGACTAGTTATTGAGCAGTTCTTC.